The text below deals with one TCR beta chain. Its antigen is as yet unknown. The sample originates from a study of ipilimumab plus nivolumab after autologous stem cell transplantation. As for the study in general: Typical patient got a handful of ipilimumab doses and seven to nine nivolumab doses (median). Myeloma cases were transplant-naive high-risk or relapsed within 3 years post first autologous transplant. General observations from the study: TCR repertoire, Treg phenotype and gut microbiota reportedly support more study of this approach.

Trimming took off 5 bases at V and 8 bases at J, with 18 bases between the two ends. CDR3 length: 14 amino acids. Germline lookup yields CDR1 MDHEN and CDR2 SYDVKM. Sequencing was performed with immunoSEQ multiplex PCR; in TCRdb, only in-frame clones are kept and a portion is missing. The sample gives approximately 40,000 clones, around 92% of which show up once; over 0.85% is in the top ten. Patients received nivolumab 3 mg/kg at weeks 1, 4, 7, 10, then fortnightly to week 26. The TCR was taken from a male donor with multiple myeloma. V gene TRBV28 combines with J gene TRBJ2-5; possible D gene TRBD1, 6 bases. The sample consisted of PBMCs, taken in a trial of ipilimumab plus nivolumab as post-transplant consolidation. The CDR3 loop reads CASSPARTVRTQYF. CDR3 sequence (DNA): TGTGCCAGCAGTCCCGCCAGGACAGTCCGTACCCAGTACTTC.